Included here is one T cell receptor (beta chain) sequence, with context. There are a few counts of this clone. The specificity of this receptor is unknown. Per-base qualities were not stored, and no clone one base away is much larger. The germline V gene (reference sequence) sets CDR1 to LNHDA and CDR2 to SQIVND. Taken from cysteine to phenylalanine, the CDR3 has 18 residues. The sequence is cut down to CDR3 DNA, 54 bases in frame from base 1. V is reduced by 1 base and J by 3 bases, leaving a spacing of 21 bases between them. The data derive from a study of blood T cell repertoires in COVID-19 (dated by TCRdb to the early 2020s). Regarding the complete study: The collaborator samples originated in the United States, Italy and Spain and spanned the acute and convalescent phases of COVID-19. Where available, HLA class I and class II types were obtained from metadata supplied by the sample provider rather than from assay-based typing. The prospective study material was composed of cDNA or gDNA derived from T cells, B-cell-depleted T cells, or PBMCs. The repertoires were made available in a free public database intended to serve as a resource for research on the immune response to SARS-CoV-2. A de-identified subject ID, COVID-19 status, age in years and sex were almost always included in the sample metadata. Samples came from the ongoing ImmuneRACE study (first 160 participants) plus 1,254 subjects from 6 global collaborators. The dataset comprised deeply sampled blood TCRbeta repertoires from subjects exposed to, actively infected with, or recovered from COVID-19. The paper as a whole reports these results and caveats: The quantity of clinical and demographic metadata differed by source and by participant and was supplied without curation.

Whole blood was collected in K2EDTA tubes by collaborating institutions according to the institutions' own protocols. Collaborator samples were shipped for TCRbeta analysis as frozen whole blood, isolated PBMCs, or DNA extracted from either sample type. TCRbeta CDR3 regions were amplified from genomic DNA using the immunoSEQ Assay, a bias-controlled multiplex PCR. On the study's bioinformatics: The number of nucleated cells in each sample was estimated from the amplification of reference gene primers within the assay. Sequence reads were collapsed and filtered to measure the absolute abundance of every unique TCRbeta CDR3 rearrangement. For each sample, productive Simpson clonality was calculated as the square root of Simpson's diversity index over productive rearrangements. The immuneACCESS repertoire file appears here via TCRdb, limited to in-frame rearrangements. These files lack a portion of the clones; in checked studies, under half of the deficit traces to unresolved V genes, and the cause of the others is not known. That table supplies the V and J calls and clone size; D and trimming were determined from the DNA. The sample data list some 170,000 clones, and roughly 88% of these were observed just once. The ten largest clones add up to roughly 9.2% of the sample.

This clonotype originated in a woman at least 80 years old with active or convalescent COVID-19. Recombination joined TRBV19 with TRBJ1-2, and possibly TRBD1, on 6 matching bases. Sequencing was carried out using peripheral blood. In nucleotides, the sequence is TGTGCCAGTAGTATAGCTAACCCTCTATACGCAGGGGACTATGGCTACACCTTC. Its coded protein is CASSIANPLYAGDYGYTF. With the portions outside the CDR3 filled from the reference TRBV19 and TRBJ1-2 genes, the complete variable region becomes DGGITQSPKYLFRKEGQNVTLSCEQNLNHDAMYWYRQDPGQGLRLIYYSQIVNDFQKGDIAEGYSVSREKKESFPLTVTSAQKNPTAFYLCASSIANPLYAGDYGYTFGSGTRLTVV.